This T cell receptor (beta chain) was sequenced in a study of blood T cell repertoires in COVID-19. Study-wide context: The United States, Italy and Spain supplied acute and convalescent COVID-19 samples. Sample material is recorded as cDNA or gDNA derived from T cells, B-cell-depleted T cells, or PBMCs.

Deletions cut 2 bases from V and 2 bases from J, with 4 bases between. The CDR3 covers 13 residues. CDR1 and CDR2 from the germline V gene are MNHEY and SMNVEV (reference sequence). In the authors' methods: Amplification with reference gene primers provided the estimates of nucleated cell counts. The data were produced by immunoSEQ multiplex PCR, yet TCRdb's version contains in-frame clones alone and is incomplete. V, J and clone size were drawn from that table, and D and trimming were deduced from the DNA. Of some 150,000 clones detected, around 87% appear once; the ten largest clones hold 15%. V usage is TRBV27 and J usage is TRBJ1-5; D not certain. The TCR was taken from a woman aged 40 to 50 with acute or convalescent COVID-19. The sample was peripheral blood. In DNA, the CDR3 is TGTGCCAGCAGTTTACGGGGCAATCAGCCCCAGCATTTT. Protein sequence: CASSLRGNQPQHF.